One and the same sample provided the 6 T cell receptor beta chains below, sequenced in a study of T cell responses to AZD1222 COVID-19 vaccine. Produced via immunoSEQ multiplex PCR; TCRdb's table is partial and in-frame only. The data contain 65,000 to 80,000 clones, roughly 90% of them singletons. The source was peripheral blood, collected on day 0 of AZD1222 vaccination. Source of these receptors: an adult in good health.

V usage is TRBV5-4 and J usage is TRBJ1-4, with D unresolved. The V and J ends lost 3 bases and 0 bases respectively, with 9 bases between them. CDR3 size: 15 residues. The germline V gene has CDR1 SGHNT and CDR2 YYREEE (reference sequence). In nucleotides, the CDR3 is TGTGCCAGCAGCTCCCTCGGGACAACTAATGAAAAACTGTTTTTT. It is translated as CASSSLGTTNEKLFF.

V usage is TRBV7-9 and J usage is TRBJ2-3; no clear D gene. V dropped 7 bases and J dropped 2 bases, with 13 bases sitting between them. The V gene's germline CDR1 is SEHNR and CDR2 FQNEAQ (reference sequence). This CDR3 has 14 residues. The CDR3 region is CASTRPETTDTQYF. For the CDR3, the DNA is TGTGCCAGCACCCGTCCGGAGACCACAGATACGCAGTATTTT.

The chain carries TRBV24-1 and TRBJ1-2; weak D call: TRBD1 (6 bases). With 6 bases removed from V and 8 bases from J, the gap between germline ends came to 15 bases. The germline V gene encodes CDR1 KGHDR and CDR2 SFDVKD. The CDR3 runs 13 residues. The chain's CDR3 is CATSRRTGYGYTF. CDR3 sequence (DNA): TGTGCCACCAGTCGACGAACAGGGTACGGCTACACCTTC.

V gene TRBV19 combines with J gene TRBJ1-5, with 7 bases matching TRBD1. Germline-derived CDR1 and CDR2 are LNHDA and SQIVND (reference sequence). The CDR3 sequence is 15 residues long. With 3 bases clipped from V and 4 bases from J, the junction kept 6 bases outside the gene matches. CDR3 nucleotides: TGTGCCAGTAGTATCGGGGACAGCTCTAATCAGCCCCAGCATTTT. Protein sequence: CASSIGDSSNQPQHF.

The chain uses TRBV12-5 and TRBJ2-5; 7 bases are a match to TRBD2. With V trimmed by 7 bases and J by 3 bases, 11 bases remained unmatched. The V gene's germline CDR1 is LGHNT and CDR2 FRNRAP. The CDR3 is 15 amino acids. The CDR3 reads CASAIGASGEETQYF. CDR3 nucleotide sequence: TGTGCTAGTGCCATAGGGGCCAGCGGGGAAGAGACCCAGTACTTC.

The chain links TRBV9 to TRBJ1-1, with D unclear. The CDR3 covers 12 residues. The germline V gene has CDR1 SGDLS and CDR2 YYNGEE. Trimming stripped 0 bases from V and 8 bases from J, with 8 bases between. The CDR3: CASSVGTEEAFF. CDR3 sequence (DNA): TGTGCCAGCAGCGTAGGAACAGAAGAAGCTTTCTTT.